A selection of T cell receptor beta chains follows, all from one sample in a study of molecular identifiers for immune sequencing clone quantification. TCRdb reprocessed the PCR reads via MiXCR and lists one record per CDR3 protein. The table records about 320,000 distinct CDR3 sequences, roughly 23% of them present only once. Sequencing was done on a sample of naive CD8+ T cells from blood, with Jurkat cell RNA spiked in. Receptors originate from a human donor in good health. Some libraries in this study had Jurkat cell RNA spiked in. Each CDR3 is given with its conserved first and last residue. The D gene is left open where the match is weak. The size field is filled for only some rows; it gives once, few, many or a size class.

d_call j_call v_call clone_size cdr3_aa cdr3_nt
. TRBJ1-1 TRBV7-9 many CASNNLQGVNTEAFF TGTGCCAGCAACAACTTACAGGGTGTTAACACTGAAGCTTTCTTT
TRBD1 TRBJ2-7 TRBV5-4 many CASSLDRGQNEQYF TGTGCCAGCAGCTTGGACAGGGGGCAAAATGAGCAGTACTTC
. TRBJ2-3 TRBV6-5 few CASSYSTGDTQYF TGTGCCAGCAGTTACTCGACAGGTGATACGCAGTATTTT
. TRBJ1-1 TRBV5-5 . CASSLAGPEGAFF TGTGCCAGCAGCTTGGCGGGGCCAGAGGGGGCTTTCTTT
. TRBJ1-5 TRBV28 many CASSPGQRFGNQPQHF TGTGCCAGCAGTCCCGGACAGCGGTTTGGTAATCAGCCCCAGCATTTT
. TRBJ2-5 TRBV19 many CASSSNSGTTGSQYF TGTGCCAGTAGTTCAAATAGTGGTACGACCGGGTCCCAGTACTTC
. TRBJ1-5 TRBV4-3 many CASSQDMAGNQPQHF TGCGCCAGCAGCCAAGATATGGCAGGTAATCAGCCCCAGCATTTT
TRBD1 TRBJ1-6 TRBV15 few CATSKGQEVYNSPLHF TGTGCCACCAGCAAGGGACAGGAAGTTTATAATTCACCCCTCCACTTT
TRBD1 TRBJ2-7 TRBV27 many CASSFTGGEQYF TGTGCCAGCAGTTTCACAGGGGGCGAGCAGTACTTC
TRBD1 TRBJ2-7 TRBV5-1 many CASSSTGGDPYEQYF TGCGCCAGCAGCTCGACAGGGGGTGATCCCTACGAGCAGTACTTC
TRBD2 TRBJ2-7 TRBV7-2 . CASSGSGRLAGYYEQYF TGTGCCAGCAGCGGTAGCGGGAGGCTAGCGGGATACTACGAGCAGTACTTC
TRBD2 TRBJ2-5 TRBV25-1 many CASSEYLAGQETQYF TGTGCCAGCAGTGAATACCTAGCGGGGCAAGAGACCCAGTACTTC
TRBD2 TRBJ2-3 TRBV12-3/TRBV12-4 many CASRGVAGVVDTQYF TGTGCCAGCAGAGGGGTAGCGGGAGTAGTAGATACGCAGTATTTT
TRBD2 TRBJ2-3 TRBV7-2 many CASSLIAGGPADTQYF TGTGCCAGCAGCTTAATTGCGGGGGGGCCTGCAGATACGCAGTATTTT
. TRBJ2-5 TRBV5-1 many CASSLFVGKETQYF TGCGCCAGCAGCTTGTTCGTAGGAAAAGAGACCCAGTACTTC
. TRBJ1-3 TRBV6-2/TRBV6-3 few CASSYRRDGNTIYF TGTGCCAGCAGTTACCGGAGGGACGGAAACACCATATATTTT
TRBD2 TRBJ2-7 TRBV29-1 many CSVELSSGPTYEQYF TGCAGCGTTGAATTGTCTAGCGGGCCCACCTACGAGCAGTACTTC
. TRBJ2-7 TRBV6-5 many CASGLWGGGHEQYF TGTGCCAGCGGATTATGGGGAGGTGGGCACGAGCAGTACTTC
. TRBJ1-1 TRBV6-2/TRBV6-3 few CASTLTVGGAYTEAFF TGTGCCAGCACTCTCACCGTGGGGGGCGCCTACACTGAAGCTTTCTTT
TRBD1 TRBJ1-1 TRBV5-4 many CASSLGDSYTEAFF TGTGCCAGCAGCTTGGGGGACAGTTACACTGAAGCTTTCTTT
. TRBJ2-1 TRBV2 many CARRQLGLRFF TGTGCCAGGAGACAGTTGGGGTTACGGTTCTTC
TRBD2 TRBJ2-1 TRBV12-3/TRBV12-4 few CASSQNLAGSYNEQFF TGTGCCAGCAGTCAAAATCTAGCGGGTTCCTACAATGAGCAGTTCTTC
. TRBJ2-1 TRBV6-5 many CASSNKWDEQFF TGTGCCAGCAGCAACAAGTGGGATGAGCAGTTCTTC
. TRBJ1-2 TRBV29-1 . CSVERSGGYTF TGCAGCGTTGAGCGGAGCGGCGGCTACACCTTC
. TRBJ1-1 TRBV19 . CASRPVGETEAFF TGTGCCAGTAGACCCGTCGGTGAAACTGAAGCTTTCTTT
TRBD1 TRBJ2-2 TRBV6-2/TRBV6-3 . CASSLDRVTGELVF TGTGCCAGCAGTTTAGACAGGGTCACCGGGGAGCTGGTTTTT
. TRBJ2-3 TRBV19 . CASGLQGTDTQYF TGTGCCAGTGGACTCCAGGGGACAGATACGCAGTATTTT
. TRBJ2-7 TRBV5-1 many CARGSGRQDEQYF TGCGCCAGGGGCTCGGGACGGCAAGACGAGCAGTACTTC
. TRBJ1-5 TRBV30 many CAWTDFSNQPQHF TGTGCCTGGACTGACTTTAGCAATCAGCCCCAGCATTTT
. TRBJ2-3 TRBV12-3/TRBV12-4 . CATGAGKTDTQYF TGCGCCACGGGGGCGGGGAAAACAGATACGCAGTATTTT
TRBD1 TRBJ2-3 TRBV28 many CASSPTGDREDF TGTGCCAGCAGTCCCACAGGGGACCGCGAGGATTTT
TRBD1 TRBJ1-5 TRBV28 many CASSRGQNSNQPQHF TGTGCCAGCAGCCGGGGACAGAATAGCAATCAGCCCCAGCATTTT
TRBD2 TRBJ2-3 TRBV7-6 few CASSLGGPGGRTDTQYF TGTGCCAGCAGCTTAGGCGGTCCGGGAGGCCGCACAGATACGCAGTATTTT
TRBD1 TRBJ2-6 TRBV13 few CASSSMGRQGAGANVLTF TGTGCCAGCAGCTCTATGGGGAGACAGGGGGCCGGGGCCAACGTCCTGACTTTC
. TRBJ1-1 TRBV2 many CASSGAVDTEAFF TGTGCCAGCAGTGGGGCAGTAGATACTGAAGCTTTCTTT
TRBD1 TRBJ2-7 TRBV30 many CAWNRDSHEQYF TGTGCCTGGAACCGGGACAGCCACGAGCAGTACTTC
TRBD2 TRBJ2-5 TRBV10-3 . CAISLGASGRGTQYF TGTGCCATCAGTCTCGGTGCTAGCGGGAGAGGGACCCAGTACTTC
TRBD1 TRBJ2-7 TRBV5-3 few CASSLPGQTYREQYF TGTGCCAGCAGCCTTCCGGGACAGACTTATCGCGAGCAGTACTTC
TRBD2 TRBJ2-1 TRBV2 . CASSVRGGIGSYNEQFF TGTGCCAGCAGTGTACGCGGGGGTATAGGGTCCTACAATGAGCAGTTCTTC
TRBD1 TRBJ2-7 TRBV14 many CASSQDLSRTGAYEQYF TGTGCCAGCAGCCAAGACCTTTCCCGGACAGGCGCCTACGAGCAGTACTTC
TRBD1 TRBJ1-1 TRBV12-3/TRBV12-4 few CASRPPPGQGRVGTEAFF TGTGCCAGCAGGCCACCTCCGGGACAGGGGAGGGTGGGAACTGAAGCTTTCTTT
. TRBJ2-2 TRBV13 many CASSPGQGPGELFF TGTGCCAGCAGCCCGGGCCAGGGACCCGGGGAGCTGTTTTTT
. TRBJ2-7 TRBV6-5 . CASSYATANAYEQYF TGTGCCAGCAGTTACGCGACAGCGAATGCCTACGAGCAGTACTTC
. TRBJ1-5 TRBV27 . CASSSWDANQPQHF TGTGCCAGCAGTTCATGGGACGCCAATCAGCCCCAGCATTTT
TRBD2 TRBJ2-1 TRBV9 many CASSPRLAGAYNEQFF TGTGCCAGCAGTCCCCGACTAGCGGGAGCCTACAATGAGCAGTTCTTC
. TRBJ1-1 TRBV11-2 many CASSLVLYTVNTEAFF TGTGCCAGCAGCTTAGTGTTATACACCGTGAACACTGAAGCTTTCTTT
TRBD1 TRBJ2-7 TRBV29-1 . CSGTGTGDHEQYF TGCAGCGGTACCGGGACAGGTGACCACGAGCAGTACTTC
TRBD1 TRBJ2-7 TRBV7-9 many CASSATRDRGLYEQYF TGTGCCAGCAGCGCCACCCGGGACAGGGGACTCTACGAGCAGTACTTC